The 6 T cell receptor beta chains presented below share a single source sample, sequenced in a study of blood T cell repertoires in COVID-19. The protocol was immunoSEQ multiplex PCR, while the TCRdb copy is restricted to in-frame clones and leaves out a portion. This sample has roughly 100,000 clones; approximately 86% occur once, and the top ten carry less than 2%. Sequencing was carried out using peripheral blood. These receptors came from an elderly man with acute or convalescent COVID-19.

The rearrangement links TRBV6-5 to TRBJ2-7; 9 positions match TRBD1. Germline V gene sequence: CDR1 MNHEY, CDR2 SVGAGI. The CDR3 length is 14 residues. V was pared by 6 bases and J by 2 bases, with 5 bases of the junction left unmatched. The CDR3 spells CASRGGQGPYEQYF. CDR3 DNA sequence: TGTGCCAGCAGGGGGGGACAGGGACCCTACGAGCAGTACTTC.

The chain has TRBV2 and TRBJ2-5; 9 bases are shared with TRBD1. J lost 5 bases, V lost 4 bases, and 8 bases had no gene match. Per germline, CDR1 SNHLY and CDR2 FYNNEI. This CDR3 spans 15 amino acids. Here the CDR3 DNA reads TGTGCCAGCAGTGGGACACAGGGGGCGCGGGAGACCCAGTACTTC. Its translation is CASSGTQGARETQYF. Complete variable domain (other parts from reference TRBV2 and TRBJ2-5): EPEVTQTPSHQVTQMGQEVILRCVPISNHLYFYWYRQILGQKVEFLVSFYNNEISEKSEIFDDQFSVERPDGSNFTLKIRSTKLEDSAMYFCASSGTQGARETQYFGPGTRLLVL.

The chain employs TRBV4-3 and TRBJ2-7; 11 bases line up with TRBD2. Germline V gene sequence: CDR1 LGHNA, CDR2 YSLEER. The CDR3 is made up of 15 amino acids. V dropped 5 bases and J dropped 4; count of bases not matched to a gene: 7. CDR3 sequence: CASSVGASGGYEQYF. CDR3 nucleotides: TGCGCCAGCAGCGTAGGGGCTAGCGGGGGGTACGAGCAGTACTTC.

CDR3 bases: TGCGCCAGCAGATCGACAGTACAAGAGACCCAGTACTTC. It specifies CASRSTVQETQYF. This sequence joins TRBV5-1 and TRBJ2-5; D possibly corresponds to TRBD1 (5 bases). This CDR3 contains 13 residues. With 5 bases removed from V and 2 bases from J, the gap between germline ends came to 10 bases. Germline V CDR1 and CDR2: SGHRS, YFSETQ.

This clone has just one count. The V gene is TRBV2, the J gene TRBJ2-7; D gene uncertain. V lost 2 bases to trimming and J lost 2 bases, with 10 bases between them. From germline, CDR1 is SNHLY and CDR2 FYNNEI. The CDR3 sequence is 14 residues long. The CDR3 here is CASSEPFRAYEQYF. DNA of the CDR3: TGTGCCAGCAGTGAACCGTTCCGGGCCTACGAGCAGTACTTC.

The genes are TRBV28 and TRBJ2-1; maybe TRBD1 (6 bases). Deletions cut 5 bases from V and 3 bases from J, with 14 bases between. Germline V gives CDR1 MDHEN, CDR2 SYDVKM. The CDR3 loop spans 15 amino acids. In DNA, the CDR3 is TGTGCCAGCAGTATCTACAGGGACCACTACAATGAGCAGTTCTTC. Translation gives CASSIYRDHYNEQFF.